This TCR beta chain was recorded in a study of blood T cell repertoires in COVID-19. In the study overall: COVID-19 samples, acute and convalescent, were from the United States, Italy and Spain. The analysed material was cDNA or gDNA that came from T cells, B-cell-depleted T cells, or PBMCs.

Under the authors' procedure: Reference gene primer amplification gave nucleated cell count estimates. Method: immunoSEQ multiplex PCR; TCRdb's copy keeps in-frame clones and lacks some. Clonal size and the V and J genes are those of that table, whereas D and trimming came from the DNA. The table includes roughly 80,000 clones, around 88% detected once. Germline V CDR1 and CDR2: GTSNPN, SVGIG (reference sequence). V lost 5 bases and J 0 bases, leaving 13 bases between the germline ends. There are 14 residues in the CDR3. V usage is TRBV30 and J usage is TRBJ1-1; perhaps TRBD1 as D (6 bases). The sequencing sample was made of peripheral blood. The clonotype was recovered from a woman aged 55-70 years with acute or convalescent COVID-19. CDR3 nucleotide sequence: TGTGCCTGGGGGCAGGGGTCTCTGAACACTGAAGCTTTCTTT. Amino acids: CAWGQGSLNTEAFF.